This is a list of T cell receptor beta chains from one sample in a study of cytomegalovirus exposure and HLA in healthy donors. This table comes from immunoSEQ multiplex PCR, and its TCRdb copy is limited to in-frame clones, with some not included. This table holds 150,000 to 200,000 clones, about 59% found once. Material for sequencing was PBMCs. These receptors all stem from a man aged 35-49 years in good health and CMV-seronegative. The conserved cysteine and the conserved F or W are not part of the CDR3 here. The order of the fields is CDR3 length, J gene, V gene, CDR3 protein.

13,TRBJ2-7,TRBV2,ASSVDGGSLYEQY
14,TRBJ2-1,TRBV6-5,ASSYSPGQGNNEQF
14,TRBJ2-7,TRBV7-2,ASTDRGRETSYEQY
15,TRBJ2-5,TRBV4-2,ASSPFLTGEGPQTQY
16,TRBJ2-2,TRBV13,ASSPSRIAGPTAGELF
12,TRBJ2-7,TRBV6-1,ASSELTGAYEQY
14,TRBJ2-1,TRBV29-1,SVGLGLEGSYNEQF
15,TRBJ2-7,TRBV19,ASSIDWMTSGGYEQY
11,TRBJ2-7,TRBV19,ASGTGVTYEQY
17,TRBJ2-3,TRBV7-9,ASSKRDRGGLAPGDTQY
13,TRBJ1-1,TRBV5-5,ASSSGQTRIRGAF
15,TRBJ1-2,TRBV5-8,ASSLALGRGQGYGYT
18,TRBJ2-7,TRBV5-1,ASSQLPGTGAQGGGWEQY
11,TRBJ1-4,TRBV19,ASSADSQEKLF
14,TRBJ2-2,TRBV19,ASSIWQGQNTGELF
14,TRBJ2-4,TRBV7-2,ASSPSADSSKNIQY
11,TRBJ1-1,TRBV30,AWSVHRGGLAF
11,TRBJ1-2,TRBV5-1,ASSLGQPDGYT
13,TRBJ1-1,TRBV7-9,ASSPGRGMNTEAF
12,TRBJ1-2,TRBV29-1,SVEDTVGIRGYT
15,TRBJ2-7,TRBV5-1,ASSLDPGRTGGYEQY
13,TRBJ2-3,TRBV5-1,ASNDREGPTDTQY
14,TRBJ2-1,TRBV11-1,ASSPTGTSGYNEQF
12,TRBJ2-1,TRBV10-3,ATSERGARNEQF
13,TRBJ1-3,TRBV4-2,ASSRGTDSGNTIY
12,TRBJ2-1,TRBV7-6,ASSPATGYGEQF
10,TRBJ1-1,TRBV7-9,SSSLVGTSAF
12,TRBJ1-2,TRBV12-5,ASGLEGGVGGYT
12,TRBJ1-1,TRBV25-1,ASSGSGGYTEAF
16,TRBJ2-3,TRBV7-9,ASSPGGGLAGGTDTQY
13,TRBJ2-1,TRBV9,ASSPRVAGFNEQF
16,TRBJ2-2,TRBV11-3,ASSLGWTGGKTAGELF
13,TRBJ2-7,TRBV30,AWSVLGGGASEQY
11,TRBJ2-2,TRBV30,AWSGSLAGELF
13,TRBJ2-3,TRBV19,ASSTTPGDTDTQY
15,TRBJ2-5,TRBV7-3,ASSSLTVSRLQETQY
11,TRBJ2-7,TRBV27,ASSPGTNYEQY
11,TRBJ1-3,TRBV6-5,ASHQDSGNTIY